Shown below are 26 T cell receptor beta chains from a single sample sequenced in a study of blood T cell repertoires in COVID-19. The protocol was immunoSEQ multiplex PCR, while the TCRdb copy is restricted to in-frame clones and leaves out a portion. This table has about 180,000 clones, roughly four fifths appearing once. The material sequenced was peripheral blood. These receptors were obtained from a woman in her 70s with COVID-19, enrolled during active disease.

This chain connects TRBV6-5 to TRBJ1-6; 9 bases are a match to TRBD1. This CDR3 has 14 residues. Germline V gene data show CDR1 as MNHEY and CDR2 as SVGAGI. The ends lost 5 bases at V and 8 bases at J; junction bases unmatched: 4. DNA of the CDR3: TGTGCCAGCAGTATCCGGACAGGGGATTCACCCCTCCACTTT. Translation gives CASSIRTGDSPLHF.

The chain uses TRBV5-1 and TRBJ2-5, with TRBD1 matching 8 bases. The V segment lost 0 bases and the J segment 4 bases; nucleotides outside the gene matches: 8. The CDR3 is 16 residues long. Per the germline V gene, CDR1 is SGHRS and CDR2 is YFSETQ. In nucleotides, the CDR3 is TGCGCCAGCAGCTTGGGTCCAGGGACAGGTGGAGAGACCCAGTACTTC. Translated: CASSLGPGTGGETQYF.

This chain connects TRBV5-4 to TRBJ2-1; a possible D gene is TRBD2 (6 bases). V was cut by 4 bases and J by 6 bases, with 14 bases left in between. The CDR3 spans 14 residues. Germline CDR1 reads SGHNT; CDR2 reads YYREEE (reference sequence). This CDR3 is CASSPGDFRNEQFF. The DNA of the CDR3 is TGTGCCAGCAGCCCGGGGGACTTTCGCAATGAGCAGTTCTTC. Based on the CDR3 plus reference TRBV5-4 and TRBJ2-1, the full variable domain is ETGVTQSPTHLIKTRGQQVTLRCSSQSGHNTVSWYQQALGQGPQFIFQYYREEENGRGNFPPRFSGLQFPNYSSELNVNALELDDSALYLCASSPGDFRNEQFFGPGTRLTVL.

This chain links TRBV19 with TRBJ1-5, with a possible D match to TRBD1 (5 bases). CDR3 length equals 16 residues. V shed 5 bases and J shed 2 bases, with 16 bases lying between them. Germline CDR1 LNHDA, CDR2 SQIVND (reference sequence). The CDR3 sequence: CASSPRGGVGNQPQHF. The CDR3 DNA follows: TGTGCCAGTAGTCCCCGCGGAGGGGTAGGCAATCAGCCCCAGCATTTT.

CDR3 sequence (DNA): TGTGCCAGCAGTTTTGGACAGAAGAGCTCCTACGAGCAGTACTTC. Protein: CASSFGQKSSYEQYF. The gene calls are TRBV27 and TRBJ2-7, with TRBD1 as a possible D gene (6 bases). V was cut by 3 bases and J by 0 bases, with 12 bases left in between. CDR1 is MNHEY and CDR2 is SMNVEV in the germline V gene (reference sequence). The CDR3 has 15 amino acids.

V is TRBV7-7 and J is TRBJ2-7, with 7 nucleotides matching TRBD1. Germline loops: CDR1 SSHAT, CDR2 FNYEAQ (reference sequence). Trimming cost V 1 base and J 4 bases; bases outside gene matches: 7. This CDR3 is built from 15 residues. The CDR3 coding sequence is TGTGCCAGCAGCTTAGGGCAGGGGGTAGGTTACGAGCAGTACTTC. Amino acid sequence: CASSLGQGVGYEQYF.

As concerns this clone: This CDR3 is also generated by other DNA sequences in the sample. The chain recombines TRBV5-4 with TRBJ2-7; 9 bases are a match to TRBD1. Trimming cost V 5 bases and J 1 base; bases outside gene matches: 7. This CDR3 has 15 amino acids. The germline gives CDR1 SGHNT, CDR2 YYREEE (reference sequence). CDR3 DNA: TGTGCCAGCAGTCCCGACAGGGGGAGATCCTACGAGCAGTACTTC. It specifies CASSPDRGRSYEQYF. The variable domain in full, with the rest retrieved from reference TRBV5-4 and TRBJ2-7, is ETGVTQSPTHLIKTRGQQVTLRCSSQSGHNTVSWYQQALGQGPQFIFQYYREEENGRGNFPPRFSGLQFPNYSSELNVNALELDDSALYLCASSPDRGRSYEQYFGPGTRLTVT.

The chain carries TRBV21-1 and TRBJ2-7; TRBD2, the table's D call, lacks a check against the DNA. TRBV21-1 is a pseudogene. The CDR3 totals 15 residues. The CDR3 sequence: CASSIEIVGIDEQYF. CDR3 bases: TGTGCCAGCAGCATAGAAATCGTCGGGATAGACGAGCAGTACTTC.

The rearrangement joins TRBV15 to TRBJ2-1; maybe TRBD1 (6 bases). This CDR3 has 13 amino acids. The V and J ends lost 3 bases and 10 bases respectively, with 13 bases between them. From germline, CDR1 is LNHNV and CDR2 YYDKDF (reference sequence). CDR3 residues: CATSRGAPREQFF. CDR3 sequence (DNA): TGTGCCACCAGCAGGGGGGCCCCTCGGGAGCAGTTCTTC.

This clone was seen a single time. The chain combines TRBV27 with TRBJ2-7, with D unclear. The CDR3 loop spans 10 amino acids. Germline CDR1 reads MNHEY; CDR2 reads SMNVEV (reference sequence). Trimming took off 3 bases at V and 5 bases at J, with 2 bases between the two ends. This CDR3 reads CASSFNEQYF. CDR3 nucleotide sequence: TGTGCCAGCAGTTTTAACGAGCAGTACTTC.

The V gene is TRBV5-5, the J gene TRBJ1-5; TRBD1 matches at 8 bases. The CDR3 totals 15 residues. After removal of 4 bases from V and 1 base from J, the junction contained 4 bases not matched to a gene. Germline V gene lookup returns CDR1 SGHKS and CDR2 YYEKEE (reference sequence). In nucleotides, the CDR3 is TGTGCCAGCAGCCCGACAGGGGTCAGCAATCAGCCCCAGCATTTT. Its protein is CASSPTGVSNQPQHF.

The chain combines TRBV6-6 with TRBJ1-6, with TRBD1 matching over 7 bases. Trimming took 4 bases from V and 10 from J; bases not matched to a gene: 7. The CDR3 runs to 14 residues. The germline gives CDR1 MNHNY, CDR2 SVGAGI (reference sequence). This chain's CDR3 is CASSSKGADSPLHF. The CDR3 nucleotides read TGTGCCAGCAGTTCGAAGGGGGCAGACTCACCCCTCCACTTT.

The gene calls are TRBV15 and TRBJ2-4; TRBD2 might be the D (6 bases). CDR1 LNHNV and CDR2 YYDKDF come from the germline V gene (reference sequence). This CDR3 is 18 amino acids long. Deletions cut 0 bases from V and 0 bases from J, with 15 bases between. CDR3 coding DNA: TGTGCCACCAGCAGAGACCTCGGGGCGGAGGGAGCCAAAAACATTCAGTACTTC. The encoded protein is CATSRDLGAEGAKNIQYF.

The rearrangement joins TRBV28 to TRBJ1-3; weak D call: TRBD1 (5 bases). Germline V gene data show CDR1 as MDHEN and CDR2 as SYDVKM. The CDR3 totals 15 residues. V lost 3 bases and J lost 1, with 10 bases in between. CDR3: CASSLAPGSGNTIYF. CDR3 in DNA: TGTGCCAGCAGTTTGGCCCCAGGGTCTGGAAACACCATATATTTT.

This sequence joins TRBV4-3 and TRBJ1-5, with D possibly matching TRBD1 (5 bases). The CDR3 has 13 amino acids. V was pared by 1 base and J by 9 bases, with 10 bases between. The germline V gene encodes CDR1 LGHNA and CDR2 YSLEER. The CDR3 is CASSQGRVGPQHF. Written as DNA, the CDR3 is TGCGCCAGCAGCCAAGGCAGGGTAGGGCCCCAGCATTTT.

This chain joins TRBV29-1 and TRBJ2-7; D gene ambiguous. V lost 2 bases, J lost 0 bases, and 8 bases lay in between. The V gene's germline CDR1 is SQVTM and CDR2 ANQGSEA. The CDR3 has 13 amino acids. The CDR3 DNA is TGCAGCGTTGAACTTAAAAACTCCTACGAGCAGTACTTC. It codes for CSVELKNSYEQYF.

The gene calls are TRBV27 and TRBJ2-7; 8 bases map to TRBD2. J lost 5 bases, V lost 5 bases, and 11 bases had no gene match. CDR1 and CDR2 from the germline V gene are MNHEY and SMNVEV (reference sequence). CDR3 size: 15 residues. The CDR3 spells CASSPLAGFLDEQYF. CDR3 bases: TGTGCCAGCAGTCCATTAGCGGGATTCCTGGACGAGCAGTACTTC.

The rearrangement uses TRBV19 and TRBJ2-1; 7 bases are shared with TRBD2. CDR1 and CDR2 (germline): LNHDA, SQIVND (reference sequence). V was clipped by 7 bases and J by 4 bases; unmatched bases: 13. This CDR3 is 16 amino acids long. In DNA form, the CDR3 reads TGTGCCAGTAACCGAGGATTGGCTAGCGGATACAATGAGCAGTTCTTC. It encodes CASNRGLASGYNEQFF.

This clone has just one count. The DNA of the CDR3 is TGTGCCAGCAGCTTAGTGGGTAGCGGGAGGGCTTCCTACGAGCAGTACTTC. This codes for CASSLVGSGRASYEQYF. The chain has TRBV11-2 and TRBJ2-7, with 11 positions matching TRBD2. The ends lost 1 base at V and 1 base at J; junction bases unmatched: 6. This CDR3 region has 17 residues. Germline values: CDR1 SGHAT, CDR2 FQNNGV.

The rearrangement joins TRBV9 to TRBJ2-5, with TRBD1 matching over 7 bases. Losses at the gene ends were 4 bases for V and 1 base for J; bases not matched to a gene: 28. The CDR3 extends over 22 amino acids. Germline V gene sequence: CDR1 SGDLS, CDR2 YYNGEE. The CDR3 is CASSLTINSGTARRQGQETQYF. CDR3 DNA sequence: TGTGCCAGCAGCTTAACCATTAACTCGGGGACAGCCCGGCGCCAGGGCCAAGAGACCCAGTACTTC.

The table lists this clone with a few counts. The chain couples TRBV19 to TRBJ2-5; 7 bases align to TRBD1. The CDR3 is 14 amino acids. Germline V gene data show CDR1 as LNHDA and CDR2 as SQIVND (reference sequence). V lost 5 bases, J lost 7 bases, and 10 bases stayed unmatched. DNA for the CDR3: TGTGCCAGTAGTGGCCGGGACAGAAAGGGGACCCAGTACTTC. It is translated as CASSGRDRKGTQYF.

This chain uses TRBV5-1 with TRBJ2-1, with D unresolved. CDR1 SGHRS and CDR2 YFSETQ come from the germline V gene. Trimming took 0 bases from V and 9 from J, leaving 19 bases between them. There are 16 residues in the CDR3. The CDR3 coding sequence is TGCGCCAGCAGCTTGGCCGTGACTCCCTTGGTCGGTGAGCAGTTCTTC. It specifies CASSLAVTPLVGEQFF.

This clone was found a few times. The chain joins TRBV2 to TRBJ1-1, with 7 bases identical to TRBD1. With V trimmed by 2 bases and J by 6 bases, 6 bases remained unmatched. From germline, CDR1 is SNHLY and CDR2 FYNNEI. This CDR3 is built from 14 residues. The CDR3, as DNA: TGTGCCAGCAGTGAAATAGGGGGCGGTGCTGAAGCTTTCTTT. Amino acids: CASSEIGGGAEAFF.

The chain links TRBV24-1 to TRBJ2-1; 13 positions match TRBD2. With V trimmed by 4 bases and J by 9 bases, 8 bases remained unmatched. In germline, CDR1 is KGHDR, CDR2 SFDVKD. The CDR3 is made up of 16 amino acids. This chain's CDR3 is CATSEPGTSGNLEQFF. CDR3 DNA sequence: TGTGCCACCAGTGAACCAGGGACTAGCGGGAATCTTGAGCAGTTCTTC.

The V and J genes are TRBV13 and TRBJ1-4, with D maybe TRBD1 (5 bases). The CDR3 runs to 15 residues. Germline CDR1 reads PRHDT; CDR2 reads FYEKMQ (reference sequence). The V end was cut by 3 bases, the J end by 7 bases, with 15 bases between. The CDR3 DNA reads TGTGCCAGCAGCTTCGACAGTGGGTTTGGTGAAAAACTGTTTTTT. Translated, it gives CASSFDSGFGEKLFF.

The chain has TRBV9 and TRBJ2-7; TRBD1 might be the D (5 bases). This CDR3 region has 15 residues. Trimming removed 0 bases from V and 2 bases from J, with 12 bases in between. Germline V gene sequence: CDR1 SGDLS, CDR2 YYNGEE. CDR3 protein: CASSVAADSTYEQYF. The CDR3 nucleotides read TGTGCCAGCAGCGTAGCTGCCGACAGTACCTACGAGCAGTACTTC.